These 21 T cell receptor beta chains were all obtained from the same sample, sequenced in a study of healthy donors' naive CD4 and CD8 T cells. Starting from approximately 500 ng of total RNA, TCR libraries were made with linear amplification. Each CDR3 protein is one row after TCRdb ran MiXCR on the reads. This sample carries about 200,000 distinct CDR3 sequences, around three quarters of them seen once, and the ten largest clones take 2.3%. Sequenced: naive CD4+ and CD8+ T cells sorted from blood, pooled from several donors. Receptors were obtained from a pool of human donors in good health; the sample pools cells from several healthy donors.

The rearrangement links TRBV12-3 or TRBV12-4 to TRBJ2-3; D might be TRBD1 or TRBD2, each matching 5 bases. Trimming pared 11 bases from V and 9 bases from J, leaving 12 bases between. The CDR3 covers 10 residues. In DNA form, the CDR3 reads TGTGCCTCCACGGGGCGGACGCAGTATTTT. Residues: CASTGRTQYF.

The chain uses TRBV5-1 and TRBJ1-1; 9 nucleotides agree with TRBD1. The CDR3 sequence is 16 residues long. Trimming took 4 bases from V and 8 from J; bases not matched to a gene: 15. Per germline, CDR1 SGHRS and CDR2 YFSETQ. The DNA of the CDR3 is TGCGCCAGCAGCGTAACAGCCGGGACAGGGCTATTGGAAGCTTTCTTT. This translates into CASSVTAGTGLLEAFF. The full variable domain, its missing parts supplied by reference TRBV5-1 and TRBJ1-1, is KAGVTQTPRYLIKTRGQQVTLSCSPISGHRSVSWYQQTPGQGLQFLFEYFSETQRNKGNFPGRFSGRQFSNSRSEMNVSTLELGDSALYLCASSVTAGTGLLEAFFGQGTRLTVV.

This rearrangement joins TRBV12-3 or TRBV12-4 to TRBJ2-4; D is perhaps TRBD1 (5 bases). The CDR3 is 14 amino acids. Trimming shortened V by 5 bases and J by 13 bases, and 21 bases separated the two germline ends. The CDR3: CASSPINFDSTQYF. The CDR3 region has the DNA TGTGCCAGCAGTCCTATCAACTTCGACAGTACACAGTACTTC.

This clonotype was seen more than once but under ten times. This sequence joins TRBV6-5 and TRBJ1-1; D unclear. CDR1 is MNHEY and CDR2 is SVGAGI in the germline V gene. The CDR3 extends over 17 amino acids. Trimming shortened V by 0 bases and J by 1 base, and 15 bases separated the two germline ends. The DNA for the CDR3 is TGTGCCAGCAGTTACTCGAAAGCAGGTTTAAGGAACACTGAAGCTTTCTTT. Amino acids: CASSYSKAGLRNTEAFF.

The rearrangement links TRBV6-5 to TRBJ1-1; D is uncertain. Germline V gene sequence: CDR1 MNHEY, CDR2 SVGAGI. The V end was cut by 6 bases, the J end by 0 bases, with 8 bases between. The CDR3 extends over 13 amino acids. CDR3 in amino acids: CASSRPMNTEAFF. DNA for the CDR3: TGTGCCAGCAGCCGACCGATGAACACTGAAGCTTTCTTT.

This rearrangement joins TRBV7-8 to TRBJ1-4, with D hard to call. The CDR3 totals 13 residues. The V gene lost 1 base and the J gene lost 7 bases, with 7 bases spanning the gap. The germline V gene encodes CDR1 SGHVS and CDR2 FQNEAQ. Here the CDR3 reads CASSLDGSEKLFF. CDR3 nucleotides: TGTGCCAGCAGCTTAGACGGAAGTGAAAAACTGTTTTTT.

The chain combines TRBV5-6 with TRBJ2-7; no clear D gene. Deletions cut 8 bases from V and 1 base from J, with 13 bases between. From germline, CDR1 is SGHDT and CDR2 YYEEEE. The CDR3 has 13 residues. As DNA, the CDR3 is TGTGCCAGTACCTTAAGGGAATCCTACGAGCAGTACTTC. Amino acids: CASTLRESYEQYF.

V gene TRBV5-5 combines with J gene TRBJ2-5; TRBD1 might be the D (6 bases). The CDR3 consists of 14 residues. Trimming removed 4 bases at V and 1 base at J, with 11 bases between. Germline V gene data show CDR1 as SGHKS and CDR2 as YYEKEE (reference sequence). The chain's CDR3 is CASSPGTIQETQYF. CDR3 DNA: TGTGCCAGCAGCCCAGGGACAATCCAAGAGACCCAGTACTTC. Full variable domain (outside the CDR3, taken from reference TRBV5-5 and TRBJ2-5): DAGVTQSPTHLIKTRGQQVTLRCSPISGHKSVSWYQQVLGQGPQFIFQYYEKEERGRGNFPDRFSARQFPNYSSELNVNALLLGDSALYLCASSPGTIQETQYFGPGTRLLVL.

The chain links TRBV2 to TRBJ1-3, with D unresolved. Germline CDR1 is SNHLY and CDR2 is FYNNEI. The CDR3 consists of 14 residues. The V end was cut by 4 bases, the J end by 0 bases, with 7 bases between. CDR3 nucleotides: TGTGCCAGCAGTGTTTTTAGCTCTGGAAACACCATATATTTT. Its protein product is CASSVFSSGNTIYF.

The chain employs TRBV6-2 or TRBV6-3 and TRBJ2-5; D may be TRBD1 (6 bases). CDR1 is MNHEY and CDR2 is SVGEGT in the germline V gene. The CDR3 spans 14 residues. Trimming took 4 bases from V and 4 from J, leaving 13 bases between them. The CDR3 is CASSSNRAPETQYF. In nucleotides, the CDR3 is TGTGCCAGCAGTTCGAACAGGGCCCCAGAGACCCAGTACTTC.

The chain recombines TRBV29-1 with TRBJ2-1; TRBD2 matches at 8 bases. Trimming at V came to 0 bases and at J to 3 bases, leaving 7 bases not matched to a gene. Germline V gene data show CDR1 as SQVTM and CDR2 as ANQGSEA. The CDR3 length is 16 residues. The DNA of the CDR3 is TGCAGCGTTGAAGAGCGTAGCGGGGTGAGCTACAATGAGCAGTTCTTC. Translated, it gives CSVEERSGVSYNEQFF.

This rearrangement joins TRBV6-6 to TRBJ2-1; D call uncertain. This CDR3 has 14 amino acids. The germline gives CDR1 MNHNY, CDR2 SVGAGI (reference sequence). The V and J ends lost 0 bases and 6 bases respectively, with 9 bases between them. Here the CDR3 reads CASSYSEKTNEQFF. Written as DNA, the CDR3 is TGTGCCAGCAGTTACTCGGAAAAGACCAATGAGCAGTTCTTC.

V gene TRBV4-1 combines with J gene TRBJ1-1, with D unresolved. V lost 0 bases and J 0 bases, leaving 11 bases between the germline ends. CDR1 and CDR2 (germline): MGHRA, YSYEKL. This CDR3 has 16 residues. The CDR3 DNA follows: TGCGCCAGCAGCCAAGATCCTAACGGAGTGAACACTGAAGCTTTCTTT. Amino acids: CASSQDPNGVNTEAFF.

This chain joins TRBV6-5 and TRBJ1-1; D possibly corresponds to TRBD1 (5 bases). V was cut by 5 bases and J by 8 bases, with 9 bases left in between. The length of the CDR3 is 11 residues. CDR1 and CDR2 (germline): MNHEY, SVGAGI. The CDR3 bases are TGTGCCAGCAGTACCCGGGACGAAGCTTTCTTT. Amino acid sequence: CASSTRDEAFF.

This chain uses TRBV27 with TRBJ2-7, with a tentative D call TRBD1 (6 bases). The CDR3 sequence is 14 residues long. Germline V gene data show CDR1 as MNHEY and CDR2 as SMNVEV (reference sequence). Between the trimmed V and J ends, which lost 0 bases and 0 bases, there was a span of 6 bases. The CDR3 DNA follows: TGTGCCAGCAGTTTATCCAGGGGCTCCTACGAGCAGTACTTC. It encodes CASSLSRGSYEQYF.

The J gene is TRBJ2-7, the V gene TRBV29-1; 10 bases line up with TRBD2. The CDR3 loop spans 14 amino acids. The V segment lost 2 bases and the J segment 7 bases; nucleotides outside the gene matches: 8. CDR1 and CDR2 (germline): SQVTM, ANQGSEA. The CDR3 sequence: CSVETSGVEGEQYF. CDR3 sequence (DNA): TGCAGCGTTGAAACTAGCGGGGTTGAGGGGGAGCAGTACTTC.

This rearrangement joins TRBV6-2 or TRBV6-3 to TRBJ2-1; 9 bases align to TRBD2. This CDR3 region has 16 residues. J gave up 5 bases and V 5 bases, and 10 bases lay outside the gene matches. The germline V gene encodes CDR1 MNHEY and CDR2 SVGEGT. For the CDR3, the DNA is TGTGCCAGCAGTGCCCGACTAGCGGAGAGCCACAATGAGCAGTTCTTC. Protein: CASSARLAESHNEQFF.

This sequence joins TRBV29-1 and TRBJ1-5; D call uncertain. This CDR3 region has 12 residues. Germline CDR1 and CDR2: SQVTM and ANQGSEA. CDR3 nucleotide sequence: TGCGCGGCCGGGGTTGCCAATCAGCCCCAGCATTTT. Protein: CAAGVANQPQHF.

The V and J genes are TRBV5-6 and TRBJ2-1; 11 bases map to TRBD2. With 0 bases clipped from V and 6 bases from J, the junction kept 11 bases outside the gene matches. The CDR3 runs to 18 residues. Germline assignment: CDR1 SGHDT and CDR2 YYEEEE. The CDR3 DNA follows: TGTGCCAGCAGCTTGGGACTAGCGGGATTCGGGATGATCAATGAGCAGTTCTTC. It encodes CASSLGLAGFGMINEQFF.

This clonotype showed up just a few times. The chain links TRBV13 to TRBJ2-1, with 9 positions matching TRBD2. CDR3 length equals 14 residues. CDR1 and CDR2 (germline): PRHDT, FYEKMQ (reference sequence). The V gene end was trimmed by 7 bases and the J gene end by 2 bases; junction bases not matched to a gene: 3. DNA of the CDR3: TGTGCCAGCAAAAGCGGGAGGACCTACAATGAGCAGTTCTTC. Amino acids: CASKSGRTYNEQFF.

This CDR3 reads CASSDFRGATDTQYF. CDR3 coding DNA: TGTGCCAGTAGCGATTTCCGGGGGGCCACAGATACGCAGTATTTT. The V gene is TRBV19, the J gene TRBJ2-3, with D tentatively TRBD2 (7 bases). The CDR3 runs 15 residues. Germline V CDR1 and CDR2: LNHDA, SQIVND (reference sequence). The V gene lost 6 bases and the J gene lost 2 bases, with 15 bases spanning the gap.